This TCR beta chain emerged from a study of beta chain features in type 1 diabetes (dated by TCRdb to 2016 to 2019). With regard to the full study: No differences in mean age, gender distribution, total cell number or subset yield were found between patients and healthy donors. Across all samples, 107,917,701 sorted cells were examined, and cell number per subset correlated strongly with RNA yield. The study compared the TCRB repertoires of sorted circulating CD4+ T cell subsets in recently diagnosed type 1 diabetes patients with those in matched healthy donors. Regulatory and stem cell-like memory subsets were obtained from only 8 patients and roughly 8 healthy donors, while naive and central memory subsets were obtained from all 28 donors. Findings and caveats that apply to the study as a whole: At VDJ recombination sites, type 1 diabetes patients had fewer insertions and more deleted nucleotides, which implies abnormalities in thymic rearrangement. PCR might favor shorter templates, but patient and control samples were amplified and corrected together, so any skew would affect both groups equally. Because the HLA sub-analyses included only small numbers of individuals, any influence of HLA type on TCRB rearrangement was left unresolved. The naive, central memory and regulatory TCRB repertoires appeared to resemble one another more closely among patients than among healthy donors. In all four CD4+ subsets, TCRB CDR3 length was moderately but significantly shorter in type 1 diabetes patients. Sequencing cDNA rather than genomic DNA could over-represent highly expressing activated cells, although activation and CD3 levels did not differ between groups.

In its sample, this clone was seen a few times. Its binding antigen is unknown. Per-base quality was not reported, and no clone a single base away is much larger than it. The same CDR3 also results from other DNA sequences found in this sample. The entire isolated RNA was reverse transcribed using the High Capacity cDNA Reverse Transcription Kit, and thus expressed TCRB transcripts were sequenced. Deep immunoSEQ sequencing was applied to naive, central memory and regulatory T cell samples, giving an average of about 3.4 million total reads per sample. Sorted cells were lysed in RLT buffer, and RNA was extracted using DNase-treated RNeasy Micro or Mini kits according to cell number. To prevent cross-contamination, each cell subset was processed individually, whereas patient and healthy donor samples were processed jointly. The immunoSEQ multiplex PCR was used to amplify TCRB sequences from cDNA, yielding 87-bp fragments that span the CDR3 region. Sequencing of the amplicons was performed on the Illumina HiSeq platform. Regarding the original processing steps: Synthetic template baselines were used to correct PCR bias computationally, reads within Hamming distance 2 were collapsed together, and singletons that could not be merged were discarded. Reads were aligned against IMGT to assign V, D and J genes, CDR3 length and insertions or deletions at six rearrangement sites. Within each subset, clonotype counts were normalized to sorted cell number, and only after that were true diversity and Gini coefficients computed with the tcR R package. The overlap coefficient, calculated on TCRB nucleotide sequences, was used to quantify repertoire sharing. As a proxy for the pre-selection repertoire, out-of-frame TCRB sequences from naive cells were analyzed. TCRdb holds this immuneACCESS table with in-frame rearrangements only. Some clones are missing; in checked studies, unresolved V genes explain under half, and the rest has no known cause. V and J calls and clone size follow that table, whereas D and trimming were derived from the DNA. The sample data list hundreds of thousands of clones, and approximately 15% of these were observed just once. The biggest ten clones account for 0.03% to 0.04% of the sample.

Inclusive of the bounding cysteine and phenylalanine, the CDR3 is 14 residues long. This entry keeps only the CDR3 DNA: 42 bases, framed from base 1. Via the germline V gene, CDR1 is SGHTA and CDR2 FQGNSA. V is clipped by 1 base and J by 4 bases, and the sequence between their germline boundaries is 9 bases long. Each donor gave one peripheral blood draw, approximately 120 mL on average, collected into heparinised tubes. A BD FACSAria II was used to sort naive, central memory, regulatory and stem cell-like memory CD4+ T cells with a panel that included CD45RO, CCR7, CD25, CD127, CD95 and CD27. A purity above 98% was achieved for all sorted populations. PBMCs were separated immediately by Lymphoprep density gradient centrifugation and were stained directly, without being cultured. So that batch effects would be minimized, each experiment stained and sorted samples in pairs, pairing one healthy donor with one patient.

This receptor was taken from a man aged 30-40 years in good health. Here the chain combines TRBV7-2 and TRBJ2-3; the D gene is tentatively TRBD1 or TRBD2, each matching 6 bases. What was sequenced was naive CD4+ T cells from blood. What the cell subset or site label conveys for this sample: true naive CD4+ T cells. The DNA sequence is given as TGTGCCAGCAGCTTAGTGGGGGGCGCAGATACGCAGTATTTT. Its translation reads: CASSLVGGADTQYF.